These 10 T cell receptor beta chains were sequenced from one sample in a study of cytomegalovirus exposure and HLA in healthy donors. Researchers ran the PCR with 60 Vbeta and 13 Jbeta primers. Method: immunoSEQ multiplex PCR; TCRdb's copy keeps in-frame clones and lacks some. The sample shows roughly 69,000 clones, about 80% of them seen only once. Sequencing input: PBMCs. These receptor sequences come from a young man in good health and CMV-seronegative.

The CDR3 DNA sequence: TGTGCCTGGATTGCGGTGAATGAAGCTTTCTTT. Its translation is CAWIAVNEAFF. V and J are TRBV30 and TRBJ1-1; no firm D call. Trimming cost V 4 bases and J 7 bases, with 10 bases left between them. The CDR3 totals 11 residues. Germline CDR1 is GTSNPN and CDR2 is SVGIG (reference sequence). The full variable domain, in which reference TRBV30 and TRBJ1-1 provide the parts outside the CDR3, is SQTIHQWPATLVQPVGSPLSLECTVEGTSNPNLYWYRQAAGRGLQLLFYSVGIGQISSEVPQNLSASRPQDRQFILSSKKLLLSDSGFYLCAWIAVNEAFFGQGTRLTVV.

Worth noting for this clone: Other DNA sequences within the sample encode an identical CDR3. The chain employs TRBV15 and TRBJ1-1; 9 nucleotides agree with TRBD1. CDR1 LNHNV and CDR2 YYDKDF come from the germline V gene (reference sequence). This CDR3 has 14 residues. Losses at the gene ends were 3 bases for V and 1 base for J; bases not matched to a gene: 0. Here the CDR3 reads CATSRDRGNTEAFF. CDR3 nucleotides: TGTGCCACCAGCAGGGACAGGGGGAACACTGAAGCTTTCTTT.

The gene calls are TRBV11-3 and TRBJ2-7; 7 bases fit TRBD1. CDR1 is SGHNT and CDR2 is YENEEA in the germline V gene. Losses at the gene ends were 5 bases for V and 3 bases for J; bases not matched to a gene: 16. The CDR3 is made up of 17 amino acids. The CDR3 protein is CASSLNTDREFDYEQYF. CDR3 sequence (DNA): TGTGCCAGCAGCCTGAATACCGACAGGGAATTCGACTACGAGCAGTACTTC.

The chain combines TRBV7-2 with TRBJ2-3; 9 bases map to TRBD2. CDR1 and CDR2 (germline): SGHTA, FQGNSA. The trim removed 2 bases at V and 1 base at J, leaving 1 base unmatched. The CDR3 extends over 15 amino acids. The CDR3 region is CASSLQRGGTDTQYF. Here the CDR3 DNA reads TGTGCCAGCAGCTTACAGCGGGGGGGCACAGATACGCAGTATTTT.

The V gene is TRBV5-8, the J gene TRBJ2-1; the match to TRBD1 covers 9 bases. Germline CDR1 SGHTS, CDR2 YDEGEE. Trimming took 4 bases from V and 3 from J; bases not matched to a gene: 5. The CDR3 consists of 15 residues. This CDR3 is CASSRLGQGYNEQFF. Here the CDR3 DNA reads TGTGCCAGCAGCCGATTGGGACAGGGCTACAATGAGCAGTTCTTC. Filled out from reference TRBV5-8 and TRBJ2-1, the complete variable domain reads EAGVTQSPTHLIKTRGQQATLRCSPISGHTSVYWYQQALGLGLQFLLWYDEGEERNRGNFPPRFSGRQFPNYSSELNVNALELEDSALYLCASSRLGQGYNEQFFGPGTRLTVL.

This chain links TRBV5-6 with TRBJ2-7; TRBD1 might be the D (7 bases). Trimming took 3 bases from V and 3 from J, leaving 10 bases between them. There are 13 residues in the CDR3. Per the germline V gene, CDR1 is SGHDT and CDR2 is YYEEEE. CDR3 protein: CASSWRGHYEQYV. CDR3 DNA sequence: TGTGCCAGCAGCTGGAGGGGGCACTACGAGCAGTACGTC.

The rearrangement links TRBV25-1 to TRBJ2-5; possible D gene TRBD1, 7 bases. The V gene lost 5 bases and the J gene lost 4 bases, with 14 bases spanning the gap. CDR3 size: 14 residues. Germline CDR1 and CDR2: MGHDK and SYGVNS. CDR3 protein: CASSYQGGRETQYF. CDR3 DNA sequence: TGTGCCAGCAGTTACCAGGGGGGCAGAGAGACCCAGTACTTC.

V gene TRBV9 combines with J gene TRBJ2-1; maybe TRBD1 (5 bases). CDR1 is SGDLS and CDR2 is YYNGEE in the germline V gene. The CDR3 covers 16 residues. V lost 0 bases to trimming and J lost 0 bases, with 10 bases between them. CDR3 DNA: TGTGCCAGCAGCGTAGTACCAGGGTTCTCCTACAATGAGCAGTTCTTC. Protein sequence: CASSVVPGFSYNEQFF.

This clone turned up a few times. The CDR3 reads CASSVRTGGYEQYF. CDR3 nucleotides: TGTGCCAGCAGTGTACGGACAGGGGGCTACGAGCAGTACTTC. The chain couples TRBV27 to TRBJ2-7; the match to TRBD1 covers 10 bases. Trimming removed 5 bases from V and 3 bases from J; junction bases left unmatched: 4. Germline values: CDR1 MNHEY, CDR2 SMNVEV (reference sequence). The CDR3 spans 14 residues.

This chain connects TRBV5-1 to TRBJ2-1; D not certain. Trimming left V 4 bases short and J 0 bases short, with 11 bases between. Germline-derived CDR1 and CDR2 are SGHRS and YFSETQ. The length of the CDR3 is 15 residues. The CDR3: CASSGEPPSYNEQFF. The CDR3 DNA sequence: TGCGCCAGCAGCGGAGAACCTCCCTCCTACAATGAGCAGTTCTTC.